The 7 T cell receptor beta chains in this list originate from one sample, sequenced in a study of OX40 agonist ivuxolimab in advanced cancers. TCRdb's table, derived via immunoSEQ multiplex PCR, lists solely in-frame clones and lacks some. This table has about 63,000 clones, roughly 91% appearing once. The sample in question was CD4+ or CD8+ T cells sorted from blood, obtained in a trial of the OX40 agonist ivuxolimab. The receptors originated from an adult with an advanced solid tumor such as melanoma, head and neck, liver or kidney cancer.

The chain recombines TRBV25-1 with TRBJ2-3; D uncertain. The germline gives CDR1 MGHDK, CDR2 SYGVNS. Deletions cut 0 bases from V and 0 bases from J, with 4 bases between. CDR3 length: 14 amino acids. CDR3 amino acids: CASSEYSSTDTQYF. As DNA, the CDR3 is TGTGCCAGCAGTGAATATTCAAGCACAGATACGCAGTATTTT. Combining the CDR3 with reference TRBV25-1 and TRBJ2-3 gives the whole variable domain EADIYQTPRYLVIGTGKKITLECSQTMGHDKMYWYQQDPGMELHLIHYSYGVNSTEKGDLSSESTVSRIRTEHFPLTLESARPSHTSQYLCASSEYSSTDTQYFGPGTRLTVL.

V and J are TRBV5-4 and TRBJ2-1; the match to TRBD2 covers 10 bases. Germline assignment: CDR1 SGHNT and CDR2 YYREEE (reference sequence). J was trimmed by 2 bases and V by 3 bases; bases with no gene match: 2. The CDR3 length is 15 residues. The DNA for the CDR3 is TGTGCCAGCAGCTCCGGGACTAGCGCCTACAATGAGCAGTTCTTC. Its translation is CASSSGTSAYNEQFF.

The CDR3 DNA follows: TGCAGCGTTGGCCGACAGGGGCATTCCTATGGCTACACCTTC. It encodes CSVGRQGHSYGYTF. V is TRBV29-1 and J is TRBJ1-2; TRBD1 agrees at 8 bases. The germline gives CDR1 SQVTM, CDR2 ANQGSEA. The CDR3 consists of 14 residues. Germline trimming cut 4 bases from V and 4 bases from J; bases unmatched to any gene: 8. Full variable domain (missing parts from reference TRBV29-1 and TRBJ1-2): SAVISQKPSRDICQRGTSLTIQCQVDSQVTMMFWYRQQPGQSLTLIATANQGSEATYESGFVIDKFPISRPNLTFSTLTVSNMSPEDSSIYLCSVGRQGHSYGYTFGSGTRLTVV.

This chain uses TRBV10-1 with TRBJ2-7; 7 bases fit TRBD1. Germline V gene lookup returns CDR1 WNHNN and CDR2 SYGVQD (reference sequence). The length of the CDR3 is 13 residues. Losses at the gene ends were 4 bases for V and 6 bases for J; bases not matched to a gene: 6. The CDR3 region has the DNA TGCGCCAGCAGTGCCCCCGACAGGGTCGAGCAGTACTTC. This gives the protein CASSAPDRVEQYF.

The gene calls are TRBV18 and TRBJ2-5; D remains unclear. This CDR3 is built from 12 residues. Trimming took off 5 bases at V and 5 bases at J, with 9 bases between the two ends. From germline, CDR1 is KGHSH and CDR2 LQKENI. The CDR3 DNA follows: TGTGCCAGCTCATCAAATCATGAGACCCAGTACTTC. Its protein product is CASSSNHETQYF.

In DNA form, the CDR3 reads TGTGCCAGTAGTAAACGGTCAGGGGGGAATGAGCAGTTCTTC. Its protein product is CASSKRSGGNEQFF. The J gene is TRBJ2-1, the V gene TRBV19; a possible D gene is TRBD1 (7 bases). Per the germline V gene, CDR1 is LNHDA and CDR2 is SQIVND (reference sequence). Trimming cost V 4 bases and J 7 bases, with 14 bases left between them. The CDR3 runs 14 residues.

The chain couples TRBV10-2 to TRBJ2-3, with no clear D. Trimming stripped 2 bases from V and 4 bases from J, with 13 bases between. This CDR3 comprises 15 residues. From germline, CDR1 is WSHSY and CDR2 SAAADI. CDR3 DNA sequence: TGCGCCAGCAGTGAGCTTAGCTTTCGTCCAGATACGCAGTATTTT. It codes for CASSELSFRPDTQYF.